This T cell receptor (beta chain) derives from a study of chemoradiotherapy in HPV16-positive cancers (dated by TCRdb to between 2021 and 2022). Study-wide context: Using functional T-cell assays on cells from a couple of HPV16-positive patients, the researchers defined candidate HPV-specific T-cell clones and common TCR motifs. The candidate HPV-specific TCRs and motifs were subsequently tracked in TCR repertoires obtained from approximately 86 patients with HPV-related cancers. The study set out to ask whether T-cell immunity against the HPV oncoproteins E6 and E7 changes over the course of chemoradiotherapy and whether that immunity affects survival. The paper as a whole reports these results and caveats: The functional definition of HPV-specific T cells came from only a couple of HPV16-positive patients, and the survival association was reported for HPV16-positive patients. Improved recurrence-free survival in HPV16-positive patients was associated with expansion of HPV-responsive T cells during chemoradiotherapy. Expansion of candidate HPV-specific clones and E7-related TCR motifs was observed in the tumor microenvironment during treatment, whereas no such expansion was observed for non-HPV-specific T cells.

This clone occurred a few times. The antigen this receptor binds is unknown. There are no base qualities to consult, and no much larger clone falls within one base. Library generation was performed with the immunoSEQ multiplex PCR assay. In TCRdb, the immuneACCESS table is reduced to in-frame sequences with V and J assigned. These tables do not hold every clone; where another copy was compared, an unresolved V gene accounts for under half, and the others remain unexplained. Counted in this sample were about 14,000 clones; more than 70% of them appeared once. The ten largest make up approximately 4.7% of the sample. Measured from the cysteine to the phenylalanine, the CDR3 is 15 residues long. The kept DNA is CDR3 alone, 45 bases in frame from the first base. The V end gives up 7 bases and the J end 5 bases, leaving 14 bases in the junction not matched to a gene. The germline V gene provides CDR1 MDHEN and CDR2 SYDVKM.

Repertoires were sampled multiple times during chemoradiotherapy, which allowed clonal expansion in the tumor microenvironment to be followed. The clonotype was recovered from a human donor with HPV-associated anogenital cancer. The chain is encoded by TRBV28 joined to TRBJ2-7, and 7 junctional nucleotides match TRBD2. The sample consisted of tumor tissue, taken from a patient who underwent chemoradiotherapy. In nucleotides, the sequence is TGTGCCAGCACGACTCAAGGACTAGAACGGGACGAGCAGTACTTC. Translated, this is CASTTQGLERDEQYF.